The TCR beta chain described here comes from a study of PD-1 blockade in classical Hodgkin lymphoma. Germline loops: CDR1 LNHDA, CDR2 SQIVND (reference sequence). Trimming pared 5 bases from V and 10 bases from J, leaving 14 bases between. The CDR3 totals 12 residues. This table comes from immunoSEQ multiplex PCR, and its TCRdb copy is limited to in-frame clones, with some not included. The data hold around 66,000 clones, with around 89% observed a single time. Relapse was seen in all patients after autologous stem cell transplantation, and brentuximab vedotin exposure was variable. The input for sequencing was peripheral blood mononuclear cells (PBMCs), taken at baseline. The J gene is TRBJ1-1, the V gene TRBV19; D is undetermined. This TCR came from a human donor with classical Hodgkin lymphoma. DNA of the CDR3: TGTGCCAGTAGTCCCGGAACCCGGTCAGCTTTCTTT. Its translation: CASSPGTRSAFF.